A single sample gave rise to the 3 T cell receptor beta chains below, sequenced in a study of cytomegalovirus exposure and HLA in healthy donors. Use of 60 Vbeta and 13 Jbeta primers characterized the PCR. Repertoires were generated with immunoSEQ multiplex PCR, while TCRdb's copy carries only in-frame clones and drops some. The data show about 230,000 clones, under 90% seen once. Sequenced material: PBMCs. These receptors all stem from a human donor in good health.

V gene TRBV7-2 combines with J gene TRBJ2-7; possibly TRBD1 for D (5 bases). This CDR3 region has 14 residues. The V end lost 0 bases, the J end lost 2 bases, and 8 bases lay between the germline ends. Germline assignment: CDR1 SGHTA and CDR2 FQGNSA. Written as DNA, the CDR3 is TGTGCCAGCAGCTTAGCCCAGGGCCCCTACGAGCAGTACTTC. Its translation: CASSLAQGPYEQYF.

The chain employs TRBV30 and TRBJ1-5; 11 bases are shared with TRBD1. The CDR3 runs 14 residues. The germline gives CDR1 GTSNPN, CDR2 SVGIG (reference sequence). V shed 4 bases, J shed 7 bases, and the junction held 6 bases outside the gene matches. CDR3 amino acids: CAWTDGTGGQPQHF. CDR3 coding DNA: TGTGCCTGGACGGACGGGACAGGGGGGCAGCCCCAGCATTTT.

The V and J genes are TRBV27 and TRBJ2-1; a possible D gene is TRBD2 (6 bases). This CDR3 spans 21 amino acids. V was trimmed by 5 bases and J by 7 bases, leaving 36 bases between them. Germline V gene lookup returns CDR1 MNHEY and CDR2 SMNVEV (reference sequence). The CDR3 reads CASSPVFAKLTRREATNEQFF. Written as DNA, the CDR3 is TGTGCCAGCAGTCCCGTGTTCGCCAAACTTACGAGGAGGGAGGCCACGAATGAGCAGTTCTTC.